This TCR beta chain comes out of a study of siplizumab effects on memory and regulatory T cells. A note on this clone: Its matching antigen is unknown.

Study-level points and caveats: With siplizumab, Treg-derived clones averaged around 69% of mappable alloreactive CD4+ clones, versus around 25% in controls. Naive T cells were seemingly more diverse than memory cells, and major contributions to the alloresponse seemed to be made by them.

Between the trimmed V and J ends, which lost 0 bases and 6 bases, there was a span of 6 bases. This CDR3 comprises 11 residues. Per the germline V gene, CDR1 is DFQATT and CDR2 is SNEGSKA (reference sequence). TCR templates, some 93,000 per sample, were assayed. The repertoire was sequenced with immunoSEQ multiplex PCR; TCRdb's copy has only in-frame clones and lacks some. The sample lists 100,000 or so clones, just under 95% occurring once. Material for sequencing was non-Treg CD4+ T cells sorted from blood. This clonotype was sampled from a human donor in good health. V is TRBV20-1 and J is TRBJ2-7; no clear D. The CDR3 nucleotides are TGCAGTGCTAGAGACTCGGTCGAGCAGTACTTC. This encodes CSARDSVEQYF.